The 14 T cell receptor beta chains below were found in one sample sequenced in a study of technical replicates of blood from a few donors (dated by TCRdb to about 2017). The library relied on the immunoSEQ multiplex PCR assay. Sourced from immuneACCESS, this table was stored by TCRdb with only in-frame sequences that have V and J called. A share of the clones is absent; for the studies checked, an unresolved V gene accounts for under half, and the remainder has no known explanation. This sample holds some 66,000 clones; 95% to 98% were observed only once. 0.16% of the sample is taken by the ten largest. Sample: T cells isolated from PBMCs. These receptors all come from a human donor in good health.

The V gene is TRBV5-1, the J gene TRBJ1-2, with D perhaps matching TRBD1 (6 bases). Per the germline V gene, CDR1 is SGHRS and CDR2 is YFSETQ. This CDR3 is 14 amino acids long. The V gene lost 0 bases and the J gene lost 8 bases, with 14 bases spanning the gap. The DNA of the CDR3 is TGCGCCAGCAGCTTGGAAGGGGGGGGGCAAGGCTACACCTTC. This gives the protein CASSLEGGGQGYTF.

V and J are TRBV9 and TRBJ2-7; perhaps TRBD1 as D (6 bases). Trimming pared 4 bases from V and 4 bases from J, leaving 27 bases between. CDR3 length equals 18 residues. Germline V gene sequence: CDR1 SGDLS, CDR2 YYNGEE. CDR3 in DNA: TGTGCCAGCAGCTGTCTAAGGGGGAGAGACTCTTCCCCTTACGAGCAGTACTTC. It specifies CASSCLRGRDSSPYEQYF.

This chain uses TRBV6-1 with TRBJ1-2; a weak D match, TRBD1 (6 bases). The CDR3 spans 15 residues. From germline, CDR1 is MNHNS and CDR2 SASEGT. Trimming took 1 base from V and 5 from J, leaving 14 bases between them. CDR3 coding DNA: TGTGCCAGCAGTGAAGTGGACAGTTTCGGGTATGGCTACACCTTC. It is translated as CASSEVDSFGYGYTF.

This rearrangement joins TRBV28 to TRBJ1-2; a weak D match, TRBD1 (5 bases). The V end lost 4 bases, the J end lost 0 bases, and 15 bases lay between the germline ends. Germline CDR1 MDHEN, CDR2 SYDVKM. The CDR3 length is 16 residues. The CDR3: CASSSWTRDSNYGYTF. CDR3 in DNA: TGTGCCAGCAGTTCCTGGACAAGGGATTCTAACTATGGCTACACCTTC.

The V gene is TRBV2, the J gene TRBJ1-5; TRBD1 agrees at 7 bases. Germline CDR1 reads SNHLY; CDR2 reads FYNNEI. Unmatched junction bases numbered 14, after V lost 3 bases and J lost 9 bases. The CDR3 runs 16 residues. DNA of the CDR3: TGTGCCAGCAGTGACTCCGGGACAGCCCGGAGTCGGCCCCAGCATTTT. Its protein product is CASSDSGTARSRPQHF.

CDR3 coding DNA: TGTGCCAGCACCGAGGGGGCGTGGACCCAGTACTTC. Translation gives CASTEGAWTQYF. The chain carries TRBV2 and TRBJ2-5; TRBD1 matches at 7 bases. CDR1 is SNHLY and CDR2 is FYNNEI in the germline V gene. CDR3 length: 12 residues. The ends lost 7 bases at V and 7 bases at J; junction bases unmatched: 6.

This chain uses TRBV2 with TRBJ1-5; D not resolved. V lost 6 bases and J 8 bases, leaving 11 bases between the germline ends. The CDR3 has 12 residues. Germline values: CDR1 SNHLY, CDR2 FYNNEI. CDR3 sequence: CASSPPGEPQHF. Here the CDR3 DNA reads TGTGCCAGCAGCCCCCCCGGGGAGCCCCAGCATTTT.

The rearrangement links TRBV30 to TRBJ2-7, with 7 bases that match TRBD1. V trimming: 4 bases; J trimming: 3 bases; junction bases outside the gene matches: 6. Germline V lookup: CDR1 GTSNPN, CDR2 SVGIG (reference sequence). This CDR3 contains 13 residues. The CDR3 spells CAWTPGGLYEQYF. The DNA for the CDR3 is TGTGCCTGGACCCCAGGGGGTCTCTACGAGCAGTACTTC. The full variable domain, its missing parts supplied by reference TRBV30 and TRBJ2-7, is SQTIHQWPATLVQPVGSPLSLECTVEGTSNPNLYWYRQAAGRGLQLLFYSVGIGQISSEVPQNLSASRPQDRQFILSSKKLLLSDSGFYLCAWTPGGLYEQYFGPGTRLTVT.

The CDR3 loop reads CASSRLGWGTEAFF. The CDR3 bases are TGTGCCAGCAGTAGACTAGGATGGGGCACTGAAGCTTTCTTT. The chain has TRBV6-4 and TRBJ1-1; D call uncertain. The V and J ends lost 5 bases and 4 bases respectively, with 14 bases between them. The germline V gene has CDR1 MRHNA and CDR2 SNTAGT. The CDR3 runs to 14 residues.

This chain's CDR3 is CASSLRTGHYGYTF. The CDR3 coding sequence is TGTGCCAGCAGCTTAAGGACAGGGCACTATGGCTACACCTTC. J is TRBJ1-2 and V is TRBV9, with 8 bases lining up with TRBD1. This CDR3 has 14 amino acids. Germline CDR1 is SGDLS and CDR2 is YYNGEE. The V gene end was trimmed by 4 bases and the J gene end by 3 bases; junction bases not matched to a gene: 5.

The chain uses TRBV29-1 and TRBJ1-1; D unclear. Trimming took off 5 bases at V and 6 bases at J, with 10 bases between the two ends. Germline V gene data show CDR1 as SQVTM and CDR2 as ANQGSEA. The CDR3 is 11 amino acids. For the CDR3, the DNA is TGCAGCGTTTTTGAGAGGGCTGAAGCTTTCTTT. Translation: CSVFERAEAFF.

This chain uses TRBV4-1 with TRBJ2-7; D perhaps matches TRBD2 (6 bases). Looked up from germline, CDR1 is MGHRA and CDR2 is YSYEKL. This CDR3 spans 16 amino acids. V was clipped by 1 base and J by 5 bases, with 18 bases between them. In nucleotides, the CDR3 is TGCGCCAGCAGCCAAGGGAGGGCCCCAGATTGGGACGAGCAGTACTTC. Protein: CASSQGRAPDWDEQYF.

The chain is built from TRBV2 and TRBJ1-3; D gene ambiguous. Trimming took 7 bases from V and 0 from J, leaving 13 bases between them. The CDR3 extends over 15 amino acids. Per germline, CDR1 SNHLY and CDR2 FYNNEI. CDR3 DNA sequence: TGTGCCAGCACCGAGGGTCAGAGCTCTGGAAACACCATATATTTT. Its translation: CASTEGQSSGNTIYF.

The V gene is TRBV4-1, the J gene TRBJ1-5; TRBD1 is a possible D gene (5 bases). V was clipped by 1 base and J by 0 bases, with 10 bases between them. The CDR3 extends over 16 amino acids. The germline gives CDR1 MGHRA, CDR2 YSYEKL. Here the CDR3 DNA reads TGCGCCAGCAGCCAAGTCGGTAGGGGTAGCAATCAGCCCCAGCATTTT. Its protein is CASSQVGRGSNQPQHF.